The 21 T cell receptor beta chains reported below all come from one sample, sequenced in a study of glioma-infiltrating T cells. TCR alpha and beta CDR3 regions were amplified from RNA using iRepertoire nested multiplex PCR. In TCRdb, the multiplex PCR reads were re-called with MiXCR into one record per CDR3 protein. The repertoire holds under 200,000 distinct CDR3 sequences, with about 47% as singletons. The specimen was glioma tissue, nonneoplastic brain tissue, or PBMCs (not recorded which). These receptors came from a human donor with low-grade glioma or glioblastoma, undergoing nonglioma brain surgery, or in good health (not recorded which).

A few counts support this clonotype. V gene TRBV2 combines with J gene TRBJ1-5, with 7 nucleotides matching TRBD1. The V gene end was trimmed by 6 bases and the J gene end by 1 base; junction bases not matched to a gene: 6. Germline V lookup: CDR1 SNHLY, CDR2 FYNNEI. This CDR3 contains 15 residues. The CDR3 protein is CASSEDRPSNQPQHF. Written as DNA, the CDR3 is TGTGCCAGCAGCGAGGACAGGCCGAGCAATCAGCCCCAGCATTTT.

In this sample, this clonotype turned up many times. The genes are TRBV7-2 and TRBJ2-1, with D perhaps matching TRBD1 (7 bases). Between the trimmed V and J ends, which lost 4 bases and 4 bases, there was a span of 14 bases. Germline CDR1 and CDR2: SGHTA and FQGNSA. The CDR3 spans 15 residues. CDR3 sequence: CASSSEGAPYNEQFF. In DNA form, the CDR3 reads TGTGCCAGCAGCTCGGAGGGGGCGCCTTACAATGAGCAGTTCTTC.

In the case of this clonotype: Mismatch with germline at one junction end may stem from a read error. This chain joins TRBV6-1 and TRBJ1-6; D might be TRBD1 (6 bases). The CDR3 extends over 13 amino acids. Germline V lookup: CDR1 MNHNS, CDR2 SASEGT. The CDR3 DNA reads as TGTGCCAGCGGGTCGAGGGGGAATTCAGCCCTCCAATTT. Translating it yields CASGSRGNSALQF.

On this clonotype itself: The junction departs from the called germline gene at one end, perhaps through a read error. This sequence joins TRBV6-1 and TRBJ1-1, with no clear D. Germline assignment: CDR1 MNHNS and CDR2 SASEGT. The CDR3 has 13 residues. This chain's CDR3 is CAISVQGLREAFF. The CDR3 DNA reads TGTGCCATCAGTGTCCAAGGCCTCAGAGAAGCTTTCTTT.

V gene TRBV29-1 combines with J gene TRBJ1-2; the D is unclear. V lost 3 bases to trimming and J lost 3 bases, with 8 bases between them. Germline assignment: CDR1 SQVTM and CDR2 ANQGSEA. The CDR3 has 12 residues. The CDR3 reads CSVEWGDYGYTF. The CDR3 DNA is TGCAGCGTTGAGTGGGGAGACTATGGCTACACCTTC.

This clonotype was seen repeatedly, ten times or more. The rearrangement uses TRBV20-1 and TRBJ2-7, with 9 positions matching TRBD1. This CDR3 contains 14 residues. Germline V gene lookup returns CDR1 DFQATT and CDR2 SNEGSKA (reference sequence). V gave up 5 bases and J gave up 1 base; unmatched junction bases: 6. CDR3 residues: CSAQGGQGSYEQYF. For the CDR3, the DNA is TGCAGTGCTCAGGGGGGACAGGGTTCCTACGAGCAGTACTTC.

This clonotype occurred many times. J is TRBJ2-7 and V is TRBV6-1; D uncertain. The germline V gene encodes CDR1 MNHNS and CDR2 SASEGT. CDR3 length: 14 amino acids. The germline V and J ends were trimmed by 4 bases and 0 bases, with 10 bases remaining between them. The CDR3 DNA follows: TGTGCCAGCAGTGGCAGGACCCGCTCCTACGAGCAGTACTTC. The encoded protein is CASSGRTRSYEQYF.

Concerning this clonotype itself: Germline and junction disagree at one end, which may indicate a read error. This chain uses TRBV25-1 with TRBJ2-1; a weak D match, TRBD2 (5 bases). CDR1 and CDR2 from the germline V gene are MGHDK and SYGVNS. The CDR3 has 15 amino acids. CDR3 nucleotide sequence: TGTGCTAGCAGTGAATTTACTAGAGGGAGCGGAGAGCAGTTCTTC. This sequence encodes CASSEFTRGSGEQFF.

The chain is built from TRBV20-1 and TRBJ2-7; D not certain. Between the trimmed V and J ends, which lost 7 bases and 6 bases, there was a span of 16 bases. The CDR3 sequence is 12 residues long. Per germline, CDR1 DFQATT and CDR2 SNEGSKA (reference sequence). CDR3 loop: CSDRAERSEQYF. The CDR3 DNA is TGCAGTGATAGGGCTGAAAGGTCCGAGCAGTACTTC.

This clonotype occurred many times. The chain carries TRBV28 and TRBJ2-7; D gene unclear. CDR3 length: 12 residues. Deletions cut 5 bases from V and 0 bases from J, with 5 bases between. Germline CDR1 and CDR2: MDHEN and SYDVKM. The CDR3 protein is CASSASSYEQYF. The DNA of the CDR3 is TGTGCCAGCAGTGCTAGCTCCTACGAGCAGTACTTC.

Note on this clonotype: A read error is possible here, since a much larger clone lies one base away. The rearrangement uses TRBV28 and TRBJ1-5, with D perhaps TRBD1 (6 bases). The V end lost 10 bases, the J end lost 1 base, and 17 bases lay between the germline ends. Per germline, CDR1 MDHEN and CDR2 SYDVKM. The CDR3 sequence is 15 residues long. Written as DNA, the CDR3 is TGTGCCATCAGCTTTGGGGGCAGGAGCAATCAGCCCCAGCATTTT. Amino acids: CAISFGGRSNQPQHF. Drawing the rest from reference TRBV28 and TRBJ1-5, the complete variable domain is DVKVTQSSRYLVKRTGEKVFLECVQDMDHENMFWYRQDPGLGLRLIYFSYDVKMKEKGDIPEGYSVSREKKERFSLILESASTNQTSMYLCAISFGGRSNQPQHFGDGTRLSIL.

Comments on this clonotype: This may arise from a read error, as a much more abundant clone is one base away. The chain links TRBV2 to TRBJ2-7, with D tentatively TRBD2 (6 bases). This CDR3 spans 13 amino acids. With 4 bases removed from V and 6 bases from J, the gap between germline ends came to 13 bases. Germline CDR1 is SNHLY and CDR2 is FYNNEI. The CDR3 sequence is CASSVRGGSEQYF. As DNA, the CDR3 is TGTGCCAGCAGTGTGCGGGGAGGAAGCGAGCAGTACTTC.

This clonotype was observed a few times. The J gene is TRBJ2-1, the V gene TRBV5-4; 7 nucleotides match TRBD2. The CDR3 is made up of 16 amino acids. Trimming at V came to 4 bases and at J to 8 bases, leaving 15 bases not matched to a gene. CDR1 SGHNT and CDR2 YYREEE come from the germline V gene (reference sequence). The CDR3 coding sequence is TGTGCCAGCAGCCCCCGGACCACGCGGGAGATCGATGAGCAGTTCTTC. This sequence encodes CASSPRTTREIDEQFF. Full variable domain (remainder filled in from reference TRBV5-4 and TRBJ2-1): ETGVTQSPTHLIKTRGQQVTLRCSSQSGHNTVSWYQQALGQGPQFIFQYYREEENGRGNFPPRFSGLQFPNYSSELNVNALELDDSALYLCASSPRTTREIDEQFFGPGTRLTVL.

Comments on this clonotype: The junction differs from germline at one of its ends, possibly a read error. The rearrangement links TRBV28 to TRBJ2-7, with 7 bases identical to TRBD2. CDR3 size: 14 residues. CDR1 is MDHEN and CDR2 is SYDVKM in the germline V gene. CDR3: CASNTGTPGGGQYF. CDR3 DNA sequence: TGTGCCAGCAATACCGGGACGCCGGGGGGTGGGCAGTACTTT.

This chain joins TRBV28 and TRBJ2-7; 7 bases agree with TRBD1. Germline CDR1 MDHEN, CDR2 SYDVKM. The CDR3 is 14 amino acids. V shed 3 bases and J 5 bases; nucleotides not matched to a gene: 7. CDR3: CASSLPDRVHEQYF. The CDR3 nucleotides are TGTGCCAGCAGTTTGCCCGACAGGGTCCACGAGCAGTACTTC. Together with reference TRBV28 and TRBJ2-7, the CDR3 gives the full variable domain: DVKVTQSSRYLVKRTGEKVFLECVQDMDHENMFWYRQDPGLGLRLIYFSYDVKMKEKGDIPEGYSVSREKKERFSLILESASTNQTSMYLCASSLPDRVHEQYFGPGTRLTVT.

On this clonotype: Possible read error: a much larger clone is one base away. This rearrangement joins TRBV28 to TRBJ2-3, with 8 bases that match TRBD2. The CDR3 is 16 amino acids. Per germline, CDR1 MDHEN and CDR2 SYDVKM. The V and J ends lost 3 bases and 4 bases, in that order; junction bases with no gene match: 9. Here the CDR3 DNA reads TGTGCCAGCAGTTTTGCAAGCGGGAGTAGGGCAGATACGCAGTATTTT. Translation: CASSFASGSRADTQYF.

This rearrangement joins TRBV5-1 to TRBJ1-1; D is possibly TRBD1 (5 bases). Trimming shortened V by 7 bases and J by 4 bases, and 14 bases separated the two germline ends. Germline V CDR1 and CDR2: SGHRS, YFSETQ. This CDR3 spans 13 amino acids. The CDR3 loop reads CASGSTGATEAFF. CDR3 in DNA: TGCGCCAGCGGCTCCACAGGTGCCACTGAAGCTTTCTTT.

Remarks on this clonotype: The junction differs from germline at one of its ends, possibly a read error. The chain combines TRBV10-2 with TRBJ1-5, with TRBD1 identical over 8 bases. Germline-derived CDR1 and CDR2 are WSHSY and SAAADI. This CDR3 is built from 14 residues. This chain's CDR3 is CASQDRAGNQPQHF. DNA for the CDR3: TGTGCCAGTCAGGACAGGGCGGGCAATCAGCCCCAGCATTTT.

This clonotype was seen many times. V is TRBV27 and J is TRBJ2-1; no definite D call. This CDR3 spans 16 amino acids. V lost 1 base, J lost 0 bases, and 10 bases lay in between. Germline V lookup: CDR1 MNHEY, CDR2 SMNVEV (reference sequence). The DNA of the CDR3 is TGTGCCAGCAGTTTATACGGTTATAGCTCCTACAATGAGCAGTTCTTC. This translates into CASSLYGYSSYNEQFF.

The table lists this clonotype with a few counts. This may arise from a read error, as a much more abundant clone is one base away. The gene calls are TRBV20-1 and TRBJ2-1; D call uncertain. Germline-derived CDR1 and CDR2 are DFQATT and SNEGSKA (reference sequence). This CDR3 is 12 amino acids long. The CDR3 DNA reads TGCAGTGCTCAGATCACAGCCGATGAGAAGTTCTTC. This translates into CSAQITADEKFF.

Worth noting for this clonotype: At one end the junction does not follow the germline gene, possibly because of a read error. The chain has TRBV20-1 and TRBJ1-2, with D unresolved. Germline CDR1 reads DFQATT; CDR2 reads SNEGSKA (reference sequence). The CDR3 has 13 residues. CDR3 sequence: CSAINQAGYCYTF. The CDR3 region has the DNA TGCAGTGCTATTAACCAGGCAGGCTATTGCTACACCTTC.